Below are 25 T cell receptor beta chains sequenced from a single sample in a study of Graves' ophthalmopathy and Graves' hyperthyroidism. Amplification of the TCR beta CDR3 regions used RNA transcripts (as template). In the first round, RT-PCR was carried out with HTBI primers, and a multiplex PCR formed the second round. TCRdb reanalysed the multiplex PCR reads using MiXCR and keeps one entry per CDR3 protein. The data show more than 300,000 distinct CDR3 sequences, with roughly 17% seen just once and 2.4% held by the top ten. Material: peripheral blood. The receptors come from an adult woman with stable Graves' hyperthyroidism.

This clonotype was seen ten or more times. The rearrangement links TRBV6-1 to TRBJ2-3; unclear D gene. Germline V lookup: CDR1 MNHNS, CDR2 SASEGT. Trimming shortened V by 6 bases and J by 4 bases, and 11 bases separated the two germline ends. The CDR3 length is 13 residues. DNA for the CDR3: TGTGCCAGCAGATGGACGTCAGCAGATACGCAGTATTTT. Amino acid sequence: CASRWTSADTQYF.

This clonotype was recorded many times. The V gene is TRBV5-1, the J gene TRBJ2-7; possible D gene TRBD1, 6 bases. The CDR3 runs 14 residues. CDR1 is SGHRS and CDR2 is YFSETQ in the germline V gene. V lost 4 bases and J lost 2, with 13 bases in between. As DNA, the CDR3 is TGCGCCAGCAGCCCCGGACAGTCTCCCTACGAGCAGTACTTC. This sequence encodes CASSPGQSPYEQYF.

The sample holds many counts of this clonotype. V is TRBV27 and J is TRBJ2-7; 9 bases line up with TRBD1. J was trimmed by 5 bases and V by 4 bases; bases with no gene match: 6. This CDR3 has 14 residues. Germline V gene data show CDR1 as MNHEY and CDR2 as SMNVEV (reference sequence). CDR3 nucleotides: TGTGCCAGCAGTTCACCCGACAGGGGGGACGAGCAGTACTTC. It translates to CASSSPDRGDEQYF.

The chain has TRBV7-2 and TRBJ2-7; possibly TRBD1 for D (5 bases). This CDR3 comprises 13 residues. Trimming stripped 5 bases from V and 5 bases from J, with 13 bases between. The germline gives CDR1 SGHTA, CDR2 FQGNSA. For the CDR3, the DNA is TGTGCCAGCAGCCCCTCCAGGGTGGACGAGCAGTACTTC. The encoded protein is CASSPSRVDEQYF.

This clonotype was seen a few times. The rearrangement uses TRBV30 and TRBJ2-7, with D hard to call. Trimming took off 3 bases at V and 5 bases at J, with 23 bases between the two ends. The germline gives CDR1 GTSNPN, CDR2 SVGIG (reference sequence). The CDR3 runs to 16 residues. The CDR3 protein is CAWRGGSNRPRHEQYF. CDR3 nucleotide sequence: TGTGCCTGGAGGGGCGGATCTAATCGACCGAGGCACGAGCAGTACTTC.

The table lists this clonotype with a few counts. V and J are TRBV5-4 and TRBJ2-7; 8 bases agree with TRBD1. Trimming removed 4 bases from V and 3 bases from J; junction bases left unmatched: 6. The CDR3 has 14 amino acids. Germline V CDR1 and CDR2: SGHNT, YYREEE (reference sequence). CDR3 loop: CASSEGQEFYEQYF. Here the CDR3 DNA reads TGTGCCAGCAGCGAGGGACAGGAATTCTACGAGCAGTACTTC.

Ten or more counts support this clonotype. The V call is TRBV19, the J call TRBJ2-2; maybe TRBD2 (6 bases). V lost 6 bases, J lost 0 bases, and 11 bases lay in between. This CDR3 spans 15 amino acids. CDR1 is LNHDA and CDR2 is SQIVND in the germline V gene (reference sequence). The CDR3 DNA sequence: TGTGCCAGTAGGGCGGGGACCTCGAACACCGGGGAGCTGTTTTTT. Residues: CASRAGTSNTGELFF.

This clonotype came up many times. CDR3 in DNA: TGCAGTGCTAGAGATAGTGTCGGGGGCTCGGACACTGAAGCTTTCTTT. Protein: CSARDSVGGSDTEAFF. This rearrangement joins TRBV20-1 to TRBJ1-1, with D tentatively TRBD1 (6 bases). Deletions cut 0 bases from V and 3 bases from J, with 17 bases between. Germline CDR1 and CDR2: DFQATT and SNEGSKA (reference sequence). The CDR3 is 16 amino acids.

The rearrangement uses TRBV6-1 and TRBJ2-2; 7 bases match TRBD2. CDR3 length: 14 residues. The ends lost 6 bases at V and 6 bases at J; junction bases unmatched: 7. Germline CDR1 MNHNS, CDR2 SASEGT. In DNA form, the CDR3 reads TGTGCCAGCAGACCTGAGCGGGGCGCCGGGGAGCTGTTTTTT. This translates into CASRPERGAGELFF.

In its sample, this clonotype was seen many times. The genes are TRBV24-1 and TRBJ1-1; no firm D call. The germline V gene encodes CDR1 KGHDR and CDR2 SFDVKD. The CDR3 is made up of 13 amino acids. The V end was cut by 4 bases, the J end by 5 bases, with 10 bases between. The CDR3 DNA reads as TGTGCCACCAGTGAAGCAATAGGGACTGAAGCTTTCTTT. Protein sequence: CATSEAIGTEAFF.

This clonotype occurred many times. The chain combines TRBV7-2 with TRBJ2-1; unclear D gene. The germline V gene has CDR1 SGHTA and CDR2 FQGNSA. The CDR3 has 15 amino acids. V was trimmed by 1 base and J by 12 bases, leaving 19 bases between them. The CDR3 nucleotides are TGTGCCAGCAGCTTAGAGCGTGCTCAGTCGTGGGGGCAGTTCTTC. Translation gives CASSLERAQSWGQFF.

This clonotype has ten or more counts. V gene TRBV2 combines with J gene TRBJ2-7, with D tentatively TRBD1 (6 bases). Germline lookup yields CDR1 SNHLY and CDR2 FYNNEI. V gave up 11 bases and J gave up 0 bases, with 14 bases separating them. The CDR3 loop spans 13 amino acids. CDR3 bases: TGTGCCTCAAGGGACACCCGCTCCTACGAGCAGTACTTC. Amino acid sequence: CASRDTRSYEQYF.

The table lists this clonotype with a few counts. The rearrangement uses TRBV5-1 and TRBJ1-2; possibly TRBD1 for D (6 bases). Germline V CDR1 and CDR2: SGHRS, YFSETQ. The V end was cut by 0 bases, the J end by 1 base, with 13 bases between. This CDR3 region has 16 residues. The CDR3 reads CASSLAWTEVNYGYTF. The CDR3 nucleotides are TGCGCCAGCAGCTTGGCGTGGACAGAGGTTAACTATGGCTACACCTTC.

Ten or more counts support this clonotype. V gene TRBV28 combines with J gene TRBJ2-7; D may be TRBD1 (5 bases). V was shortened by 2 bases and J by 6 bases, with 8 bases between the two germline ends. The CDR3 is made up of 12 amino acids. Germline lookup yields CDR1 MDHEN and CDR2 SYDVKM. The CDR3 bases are TGTGCCAGCAGTTTAGCAGGGTTCGAGCAGTACTTC. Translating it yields CASSLAGFEQYF.

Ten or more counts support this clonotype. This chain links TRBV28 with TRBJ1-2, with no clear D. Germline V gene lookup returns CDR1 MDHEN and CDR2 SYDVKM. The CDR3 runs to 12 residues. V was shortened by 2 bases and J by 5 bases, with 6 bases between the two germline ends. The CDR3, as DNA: TGTGCCAGCAGTTTACCCGGATATGGCTACACCTTC. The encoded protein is CASSLPGYGYTF.

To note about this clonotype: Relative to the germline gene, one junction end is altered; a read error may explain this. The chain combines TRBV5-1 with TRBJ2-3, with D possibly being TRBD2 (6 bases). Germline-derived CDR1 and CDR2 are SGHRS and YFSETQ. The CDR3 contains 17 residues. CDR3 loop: CASSSPRRGMVADAQYF. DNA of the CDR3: TGCGCCAGCAGCTCCCCTCGTCGGGGGATGGTCGCAGATGCGCAGTATTTT.

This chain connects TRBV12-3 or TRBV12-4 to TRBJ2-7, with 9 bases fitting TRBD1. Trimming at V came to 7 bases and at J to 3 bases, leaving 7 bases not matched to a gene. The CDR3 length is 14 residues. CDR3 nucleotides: TGTGCCAGCACCACCGGGACAGGGCTCTACGAGCAGTACTTC. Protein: CASTTGTGLYEQYF.

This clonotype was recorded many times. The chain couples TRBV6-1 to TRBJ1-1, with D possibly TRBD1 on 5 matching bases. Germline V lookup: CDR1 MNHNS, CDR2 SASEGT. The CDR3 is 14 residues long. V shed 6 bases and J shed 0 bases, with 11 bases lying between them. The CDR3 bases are TGTGCCAGCAGACAGGAAGAGTTGAACACTGAAGCTTTCTTT. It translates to CASRQEELNTEAFF.

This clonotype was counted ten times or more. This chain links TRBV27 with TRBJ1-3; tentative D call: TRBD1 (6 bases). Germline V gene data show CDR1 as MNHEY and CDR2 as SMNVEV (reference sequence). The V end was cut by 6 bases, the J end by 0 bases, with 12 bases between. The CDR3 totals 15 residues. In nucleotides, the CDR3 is TGTGCCAGCAGCCTAACAGGGAACTCTGGAAACACCATATATTTT. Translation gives CASSLTGNSGNTIYF.

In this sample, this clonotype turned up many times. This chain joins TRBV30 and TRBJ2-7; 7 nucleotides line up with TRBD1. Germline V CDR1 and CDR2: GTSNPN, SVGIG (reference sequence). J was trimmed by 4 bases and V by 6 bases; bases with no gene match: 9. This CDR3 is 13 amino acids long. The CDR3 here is CACRRGKGYEQYF. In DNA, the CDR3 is TGTGCCTGCCGCAGGGGGAAGGGGTACGAGCAGTACTTC.

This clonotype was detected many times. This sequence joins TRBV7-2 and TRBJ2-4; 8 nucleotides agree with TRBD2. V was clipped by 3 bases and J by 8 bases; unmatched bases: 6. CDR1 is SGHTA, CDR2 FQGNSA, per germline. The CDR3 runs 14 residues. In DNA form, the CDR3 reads TGTGCCAGCAGCTTCGGGAGCGGGAGTTACATTCAGTACTTC. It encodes CASSFGSGSYIQYF.

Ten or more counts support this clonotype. CDR3 amino acids: CASSKTSGSSWGETQYF. CDR3 nucleotide sequence: TGTGCCAGCTCAAAGACTAGCGGGAGTTCTTGGGGAGAGACCCAGTACTTC. The rearrangement joins TRBV7-2 to TRBJ2-5; TRBD2 matches 12 bases. CDR1 SGHTA and CDR2 FQGNSA come from the germline V gene. J was trimmed by 4 bases and V by 8 bases; bases with no gene match: 14. CDR3 length: 17 residues.

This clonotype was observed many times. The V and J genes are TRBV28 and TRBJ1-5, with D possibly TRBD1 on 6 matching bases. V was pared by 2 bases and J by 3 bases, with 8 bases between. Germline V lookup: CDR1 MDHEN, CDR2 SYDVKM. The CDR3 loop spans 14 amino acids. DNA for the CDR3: TGTGCCAGCAGTTTAAGACAGGTCAATCAGCCCCAGCATTTT. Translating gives CASSLRQVNQPQHF.

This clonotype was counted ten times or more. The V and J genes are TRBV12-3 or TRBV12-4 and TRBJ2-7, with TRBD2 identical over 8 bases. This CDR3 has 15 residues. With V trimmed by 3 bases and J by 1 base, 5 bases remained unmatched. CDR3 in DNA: TGTGCCAGCAGTTTCACTAGCGGAGAGTCCTACGAGCAGTACTTC. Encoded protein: CASSFTSGESYEQYF.

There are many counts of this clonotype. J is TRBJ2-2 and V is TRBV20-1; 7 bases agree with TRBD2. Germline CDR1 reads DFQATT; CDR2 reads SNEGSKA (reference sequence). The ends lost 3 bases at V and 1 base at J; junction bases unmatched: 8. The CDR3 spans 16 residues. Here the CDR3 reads CSASLGLSLNTGELFF. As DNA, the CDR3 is TGCAGTGCTAGCTTGGGACTATCATTGAACACCGGGGAGCTGTTTTTT.